These 2 T cell receptor beta chains were all obtained from the same sample, sequenced in a study of cytomegalovirus exposure and HLA in healthy donors. Data came from immunoSEQ multiplex PCR; TCRdb stores just in-frame clones and leaves some out. The table has approximately 270,000 clones, more than 75% seen once. The sequenced sample consisted of PBMCs. The receptor source for this set is a man between 18 and 35 years old in good health and CMV-seropositive.

The chain recombines TRBV2 with TRBJ1-1; D ambiguous. V dropped 11 bases and J dropped 1 base, with 5 bases sitting between them. The CDR3 runs 10 residues. Germline CDR1 reads SNHLY; CDR2 reads FYNNEI. In DNA, the CDR3 is TGTGCCGGACGGAACACTGAAGCTTTCTTT. Translating it yields CAGRNTEAFF.

The rearrangement links TRBV6-5 to TRBJ1-5; the D is unclear. The CDR3 is 13 amino acids. V lost 6 bases and J 3 bases, leaving 9 bases between the germline ends. Germline V gives CDR1 MNHEY, CDR2 SVGAGI. The CDR3 loop is CASRIQPNQPQHF. The CDR3 bases are TGTGCCAGCAGAATACAGCCCAATCAGCCCCAGCATTTT.